The 4 T cell receptor beta chains given below trace back to one sample, sequenced in a study of cytomegalovirus exposure and HLA in healthy donors. Primers for the PCR totalled 60 Vbeta and 13 Jbeta. Profiled with immunoSEQ multiplex PCR; TCRdb holds only in-frame clones, not every one. Here the sample spans about 110,000 clones, around 80% being singletons. Specimen: PBMCs. The source is a woman in her thirties or forties in good health and CMV-seronegative.

The J gene is TRBJ1-1, the V gene TRBV9; unclear D gene. Trimming removed 0 bases at V and 6 bases at J, with 9 bases between. Germline V gene lookup returns CDR1 SGDLS and CDR2 YYNGEE. This CDR3 spans 13 amino acids. The CDR3 region has the DNA TGTGCCAGCAGCGTAGGAGGAGGCTCTGAAGCTTTCTTT. Its translation is CASSVGGGSEAFF.

The V call is TRBV4-1, the J call TRBJ2-1; perhaps TRBD1 as D (5 bases). The CDR3 is 14 amino acids. The V gene lost 4 bases and the J gene lost 13 bases, with 20 bases spanning the gap. Germline V CDR1 and CDR2: MGHRA, YSYEKL. The CDR3 region has the DNA TGCGCCAGCAGCCCTCGGTTAGGGGTGGTAGACCAGTTCTTC. Translating it yields CASSPRLGVVDQFF.

V gene TRBV10-3 combines with J gene TRBJ1-2; D gene ambiguous. The CDR3 is 13 residues long. V was clipped by 8 bases and J by 2 bases, with 12 bases between them. Germline V lookup: CDR1 ENHRY, CDR2 SYGVKD. CDR3 sequence reads: CAICPEENYGYTF. In nucleotides, the CDR3 is TGTGCCATCTGTCCAGAAGAAAACTATGGCTACACCTTC.

The chain couples TRBV28 to TRBJ1-5; TRBD1 aligns across 11 bases. Germline V lookup: CDR1 MDHEN, CDR2 SYDVKM. Trimming cost V 3 bases and J 3 bases; bases outside gene matches: 1. The CDR3 is made up of 15 amino acids. The CDR3 protein is CASSLGQGVNQPQHF. The CDR3 nucleotides are TGTGCCAGCAGTTTGGGACAGGGGGTCAATCAGCCCCAGCATTTT.